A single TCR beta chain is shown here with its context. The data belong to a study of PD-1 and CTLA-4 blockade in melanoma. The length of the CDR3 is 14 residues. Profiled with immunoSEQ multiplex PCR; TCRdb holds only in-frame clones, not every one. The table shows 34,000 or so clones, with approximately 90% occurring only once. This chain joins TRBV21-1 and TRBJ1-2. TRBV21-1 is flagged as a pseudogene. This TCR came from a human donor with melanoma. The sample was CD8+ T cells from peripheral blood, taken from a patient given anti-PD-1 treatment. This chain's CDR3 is CASSKVRQLRGYTF. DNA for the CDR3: TGTGCCAGCAGCAAAGTGCGGCAGCTCAGGGGCTACACCTTC.